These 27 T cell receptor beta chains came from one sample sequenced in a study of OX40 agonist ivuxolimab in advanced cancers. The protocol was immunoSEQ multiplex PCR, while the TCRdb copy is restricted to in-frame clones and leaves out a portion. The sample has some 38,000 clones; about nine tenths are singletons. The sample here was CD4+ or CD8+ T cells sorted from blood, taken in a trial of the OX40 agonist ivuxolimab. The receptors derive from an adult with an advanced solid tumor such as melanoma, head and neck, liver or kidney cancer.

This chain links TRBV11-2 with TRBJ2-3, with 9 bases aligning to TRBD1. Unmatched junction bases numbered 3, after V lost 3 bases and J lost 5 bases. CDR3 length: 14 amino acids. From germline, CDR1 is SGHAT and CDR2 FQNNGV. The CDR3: CASSLWTGEDTQYF. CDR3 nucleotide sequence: TGTGCCAGCAGCTTGTGGACAGGGGAAGATACGCAGTATTTT.

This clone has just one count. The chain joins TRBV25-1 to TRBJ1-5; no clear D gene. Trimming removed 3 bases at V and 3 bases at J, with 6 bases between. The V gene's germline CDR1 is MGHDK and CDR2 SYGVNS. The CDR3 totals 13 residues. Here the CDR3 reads CASSEFHNQPQHF. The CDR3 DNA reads TGTGCCAGCAGTGAGTTTCACAATCAGCCCCAGCATTTT.

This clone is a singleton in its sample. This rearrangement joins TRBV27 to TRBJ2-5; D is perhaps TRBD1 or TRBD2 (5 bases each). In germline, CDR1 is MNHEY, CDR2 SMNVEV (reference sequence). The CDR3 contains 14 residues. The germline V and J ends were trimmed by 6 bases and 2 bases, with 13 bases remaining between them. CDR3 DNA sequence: TGTGCCAGCAGCCCTTTGGGGGTTCAAGAGACCCAGTACTTC. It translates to CASSPLGVQETQYF.

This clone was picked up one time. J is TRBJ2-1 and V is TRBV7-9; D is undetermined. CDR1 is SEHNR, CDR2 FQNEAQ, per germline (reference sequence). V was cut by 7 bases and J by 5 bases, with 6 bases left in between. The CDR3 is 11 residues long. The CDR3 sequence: CASTPDNEQFF. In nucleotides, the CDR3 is TGTGCCAGCACCCCGGACAATGAGCAGTTCTTC.

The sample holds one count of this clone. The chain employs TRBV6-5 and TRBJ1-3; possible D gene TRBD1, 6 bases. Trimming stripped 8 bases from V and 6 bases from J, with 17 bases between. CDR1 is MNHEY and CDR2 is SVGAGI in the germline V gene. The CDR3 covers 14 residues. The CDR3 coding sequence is TGTGCCAGCCGAGCGGCAGGGGATTTAAACACCATATATTTT. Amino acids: CASRAAGDLNTIYF.

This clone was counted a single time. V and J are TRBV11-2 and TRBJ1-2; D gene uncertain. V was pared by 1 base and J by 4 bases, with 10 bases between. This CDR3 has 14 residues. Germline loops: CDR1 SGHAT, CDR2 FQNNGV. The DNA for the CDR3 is TGTGCCAGCAGCTTAGTCGGGTCCCTCTATGGCTACACCTTC. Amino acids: CASSLVGSLYGYTF.

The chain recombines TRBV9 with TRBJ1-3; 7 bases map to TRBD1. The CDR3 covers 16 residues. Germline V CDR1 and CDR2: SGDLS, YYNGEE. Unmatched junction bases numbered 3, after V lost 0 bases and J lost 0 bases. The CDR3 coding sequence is TGTGCCAGCAGCGTAGCAGGGGGAATCTCTGGAAACACCATATATTTT. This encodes CASSVAGGISGNTIYF.

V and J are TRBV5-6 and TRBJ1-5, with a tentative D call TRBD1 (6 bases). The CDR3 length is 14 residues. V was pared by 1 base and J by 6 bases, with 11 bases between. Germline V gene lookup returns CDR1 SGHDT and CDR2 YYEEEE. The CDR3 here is CASSLWGGGQPQHF. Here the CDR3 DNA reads TGTGCCAGCAGCTTGTGGGGAGGGGGTCAGCCCCAGCATTTT.

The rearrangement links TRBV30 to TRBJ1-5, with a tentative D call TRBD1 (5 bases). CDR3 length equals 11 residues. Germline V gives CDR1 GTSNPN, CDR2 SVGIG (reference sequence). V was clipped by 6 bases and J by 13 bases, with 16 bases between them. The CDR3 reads CACRSRGLQHF. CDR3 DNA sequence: TGTGCCTGTAGAAGTAGGGGACTACAGCATTTT.

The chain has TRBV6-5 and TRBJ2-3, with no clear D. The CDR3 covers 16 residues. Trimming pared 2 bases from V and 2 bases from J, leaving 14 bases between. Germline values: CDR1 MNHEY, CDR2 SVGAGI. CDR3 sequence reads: CASSYPPPLHTDTQYF. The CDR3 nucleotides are TGTGCCAGCAGTTACCCCCCACCGCTTCACACAGATACGCAGTATTTT.

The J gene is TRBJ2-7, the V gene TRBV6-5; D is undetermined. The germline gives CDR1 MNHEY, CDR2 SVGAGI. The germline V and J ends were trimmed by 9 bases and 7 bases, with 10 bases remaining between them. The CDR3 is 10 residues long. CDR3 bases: TGTGCCAGTGGTGGATGGGAGCAGTACTTC. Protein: CASGGWEQYF.

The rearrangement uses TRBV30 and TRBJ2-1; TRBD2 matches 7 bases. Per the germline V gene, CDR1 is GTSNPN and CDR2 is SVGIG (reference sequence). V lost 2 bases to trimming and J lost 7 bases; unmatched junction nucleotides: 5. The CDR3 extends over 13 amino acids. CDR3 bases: TGTGCCTGGAGTCCCTGGGGGGGGAATGAGCAGTTCTTC. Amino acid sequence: CAWSPWGGNEQFF.

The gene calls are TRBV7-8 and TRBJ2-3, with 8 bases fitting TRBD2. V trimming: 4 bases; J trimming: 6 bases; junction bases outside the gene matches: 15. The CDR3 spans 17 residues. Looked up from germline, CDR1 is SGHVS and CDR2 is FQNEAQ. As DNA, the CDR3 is TGTGCCAGCAGCTCCCAAGTAGCGGGAAGGGCTTGGGATACGCAGTATTTT. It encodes CASSSQVAGRAWDTQYF.

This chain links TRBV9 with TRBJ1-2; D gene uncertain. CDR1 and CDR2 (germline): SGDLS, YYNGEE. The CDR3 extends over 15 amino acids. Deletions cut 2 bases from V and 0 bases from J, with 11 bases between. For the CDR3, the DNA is TGTGCCAGCAGCGTGTGGAACGAAGCTAACTATGGCTACACCTTC. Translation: CASSVWNEANYGYTF.

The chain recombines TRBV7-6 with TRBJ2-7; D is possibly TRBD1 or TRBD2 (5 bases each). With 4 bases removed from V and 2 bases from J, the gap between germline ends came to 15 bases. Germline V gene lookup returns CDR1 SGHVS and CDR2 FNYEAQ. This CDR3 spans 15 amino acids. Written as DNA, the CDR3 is TGTGCCAGCAGCTGGACCCGGGACCCCACCTACGAGCAGTACTTC. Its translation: CASSWTRDPTYEQYF.

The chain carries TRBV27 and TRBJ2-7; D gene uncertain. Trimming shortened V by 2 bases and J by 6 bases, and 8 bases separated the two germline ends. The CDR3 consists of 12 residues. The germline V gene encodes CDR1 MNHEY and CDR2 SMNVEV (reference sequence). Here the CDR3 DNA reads TGTGCCAGCAGTTTAGGTACGGGCGAGCAGTACTTC. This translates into CASSLGTGEQYF.

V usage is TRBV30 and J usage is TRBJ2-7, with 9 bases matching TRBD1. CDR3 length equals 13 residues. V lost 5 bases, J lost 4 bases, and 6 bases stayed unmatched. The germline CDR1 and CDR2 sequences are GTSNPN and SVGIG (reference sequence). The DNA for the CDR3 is TGTGCCTGGGACGGGACAGGGTCATACGAGCAGTACTTC. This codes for CAWDGTGSYEQYF.

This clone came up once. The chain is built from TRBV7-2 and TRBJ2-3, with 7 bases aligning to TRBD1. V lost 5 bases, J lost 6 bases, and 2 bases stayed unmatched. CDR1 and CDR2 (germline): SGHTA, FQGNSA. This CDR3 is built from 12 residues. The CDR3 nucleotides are TGTGCCAGCAGCAGCAGGGGGGATACGCAGTATTTT. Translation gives CASSSRGDTQYF.

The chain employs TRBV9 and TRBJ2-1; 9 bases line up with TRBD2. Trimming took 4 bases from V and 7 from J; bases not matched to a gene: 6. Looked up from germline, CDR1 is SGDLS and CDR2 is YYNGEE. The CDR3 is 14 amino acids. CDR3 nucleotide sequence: TGTGCCAGCAGCCCCAGCGGGGGGTTAAATGAGCAGTTCTTC. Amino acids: CASSPSGGLNEQFF.

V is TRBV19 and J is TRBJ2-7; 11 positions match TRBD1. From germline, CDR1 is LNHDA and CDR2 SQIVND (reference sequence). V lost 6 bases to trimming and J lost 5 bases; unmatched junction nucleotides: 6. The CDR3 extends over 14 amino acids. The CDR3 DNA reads TGTGCCAGTAGCCGGGACAGGGGGTACGACGAGCAGTACTTC. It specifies CASSRDRGYDEQYF. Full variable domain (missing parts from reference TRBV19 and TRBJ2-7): DGGITQSPKYLFRKEGQNVTLSCEQNLNHDAMYWYRQDPGQGLRLIYYSQIVNDFQKGDIAEGYSVSREKKESFPLTVTSAQKNPTAFYLCASSRDRGYDEQYFGPGTRLTVT.

The CDR3 here is CASSHSGQGDTEAFF. In nucleotides, the CDR3 is TGCGCCAGCAGCCACTCGGGACAGGGTGACACTGAAGCTTTCTTT. The V and J genes are TRBV4-1 and TRBJ1-1; 9 nucleotides agree with TRBD1. Trimming removed 3 bases from V and 3 bases from J; junction bases left unmatched: 5. Germline values: CDR1 MGHRA, CDR2 YSYEKL. The CDR3 sequence is 15 residues long.

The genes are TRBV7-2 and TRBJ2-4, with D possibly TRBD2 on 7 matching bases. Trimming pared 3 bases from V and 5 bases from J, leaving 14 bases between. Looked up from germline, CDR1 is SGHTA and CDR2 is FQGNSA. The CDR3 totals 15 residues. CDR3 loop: CASSLLGGPENIQYF. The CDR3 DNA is TGTGCCAGCAGCTTGTTGGGGGGGCCGGAAAACATTCAGTACTTC.

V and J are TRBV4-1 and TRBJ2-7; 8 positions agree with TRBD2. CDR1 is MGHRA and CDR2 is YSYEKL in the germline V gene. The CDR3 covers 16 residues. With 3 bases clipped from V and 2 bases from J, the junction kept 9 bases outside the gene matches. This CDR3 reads CASSQASGGDTYEQYF. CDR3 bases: TGCGCCAGCAGCCAGGCAAGCGGGGGCGACACCTACGAGCAGTACTTC.

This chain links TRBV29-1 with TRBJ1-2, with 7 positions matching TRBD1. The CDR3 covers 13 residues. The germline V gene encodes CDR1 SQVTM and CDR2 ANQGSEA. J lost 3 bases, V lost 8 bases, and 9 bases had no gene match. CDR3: CSISTGTYYGYTF. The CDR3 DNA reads TGCAGCATATCGACAGGGACATACTATGGCTACACCTTC.

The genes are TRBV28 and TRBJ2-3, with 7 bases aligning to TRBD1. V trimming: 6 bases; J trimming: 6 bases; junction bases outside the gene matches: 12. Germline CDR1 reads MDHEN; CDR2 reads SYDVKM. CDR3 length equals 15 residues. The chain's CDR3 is CASRGQNTLRDTQYF. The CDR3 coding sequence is TGTGCCAGCAGGGGACAGAACACCTTAAGGGATACGCAGTATTTT.

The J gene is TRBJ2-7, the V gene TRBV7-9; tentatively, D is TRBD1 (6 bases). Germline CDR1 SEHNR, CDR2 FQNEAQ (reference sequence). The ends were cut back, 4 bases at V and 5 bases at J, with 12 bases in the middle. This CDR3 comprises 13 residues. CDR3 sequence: CASSSGQINEQYF. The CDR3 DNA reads TGTGCCAGCAGCTCCGGACAGATCAACGAGCAGTACTTC.

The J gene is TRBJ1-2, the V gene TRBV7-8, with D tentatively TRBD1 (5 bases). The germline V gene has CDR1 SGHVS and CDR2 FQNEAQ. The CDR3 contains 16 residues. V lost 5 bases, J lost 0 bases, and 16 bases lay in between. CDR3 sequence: CASSHAGQLANYGYTF. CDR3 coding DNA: TGTGCCAGCAGCCACGCAGGGCAGCTAGCTAACTATGGCTACACCTTC.